A selection of T cell receptor beta chains follows, all from one sample in a study of T cells in Graves' hyperthyroidism and ophthalmopathy. One entry per CDR3 protein, called by TCRdb with MiXCR from the multiplex PCR reads. Found here are approximately 360,000 distinct CDR3 sequences, 15% to 19% of them singletons; the top ten hold around a quarter. Sequencing was performed on blood. The receptor source for this set is a woman under 30 with Graves' hyperthyroidism that later progressed to Graves' ophthalmopathy. Each CDR3 is given with its conserved first and last residue. The D gene is left open where the match is weak. Not all rows give a size; the values are once, few, many and, for expanded clones, a class.

DNA: TGTGCCAGCAGTCCTTTGGTCAGGAACAATGAGCAGTTCTTC
CDR3: CASSPLVRNNEQFF
D: NA
size: many
J: TRBJ2-1
V: TRBV28

DNA: TGTGCCAGCAGTTTATCCTCCAGGGGGTACTACGAGCAGTACTTC
CDR3: CASSLSSRGYYEQYF
D: TRBD1
size: NA
J: TRBJ2-7
V: TRBV27

DNA: TGTGCCAGCAGCGGACCGGGACAGGGTACTCGTTCCTCTGGAAACACCATATATTTT
CDR3: CASSGPGQGTRSSGNTIYF
D: TRBD1
size: NA
J: TRBJ1-3
V: TRBV9

DNA: TGTGCCTGCGGAAGGCAGACTAGGCCCACAGATACGCAGTATTTT
CDR3: CACGRQTRPTDTQYF
D: NA
size: many
J: TRBJ2-3
V: TRBV6-1

DNA: TGTGCCAGCAGCGCGGTTAGCGGTTACTCCTACGAGCAGTACTTC
CDR3: CASSAVSGYSYEQYF
D: NA
size: many
J: TRBJ2-7
V: TRBV7-2

DNA: TGTGCCATGGGAGGTGACAGGGATGGGGGAGCCACCACAGATACGCAGTATTTT
CDR3: CAMGGDRDGGATTDTQYF
D: NA
size: many
J: TRBJ2-3
V: TRBV2

DNA: TGTGCCAGCAGTGAAGGATATAGCGGGAGGGCTCGGACATACAATGAGCAGTTCTTC
CDR3: CASSEGYSGRARTYNEQFF
D: TRBD2
size: many
J: TRBJ2-1
V: TRBV2

DNA: TGTGCCAGCAGTTCTCATAAAGAGACCCAGTACTTC
CDR3: CASSSHKETQYF
D: NA
size: few
J: TRBJ2-5
V: TRBV27

DNA: TGTGCCAGCAGCTTTCTGGGCACAGATACGCAGTATTTT
CDR3: CASSFLGTDTQYF
D: NA
size: many
J: TRBJ2-3
V: TRBV11-2

DNA: TGTGCCAGCTCCCCACTAGCGGGAGGATTGGAGACCCAGTACTTC
CDR3: CASSPLAGGLETQYF
D: TRBD2
size: few
J: TRBJ2-5
V: TRBV6-2/TRBV6-3

DNA: TGTGCCAGCGGTTACTCGATACGGAACAGGGGAAAAGGATCCTACGAGCAGTACTTC
CDR3: CASGYSIRNRGKGSYEQYF
D: TRBD1
size: NA
J: TRBJ2-7
V: TRBV6-5

DNA: TGTGCCAGCAGTTACACCTTACGGGACTCCGTGTGGGAGCAGTACTTC
CDR3: CASSYTLRDSVWEQYF
D: NA
size: many
J: TRBJ2-7
V: TRBV6-6

DNA: TGTGCCAGCAGTGGATGGGGACAGGGGGAGCTCCGCTACGAGCAGTACTTC
CDR3: CASSGWGQGELRYEQYF
D: TRBD1
size: many
J: TRBJ2-7
V: TRBV2

DNA: TGTGCCAGCAGTTACGATTGGGGCATTTACAATGAGCAGTTCTTC
CDR3: CASSYDWGIYNEQFF
D: NA
size: NA
J: TRBJ2-1
V: TRBV6-9

DNA: TGTGCCAGCAATTTAGGACTAGCGGGAAACACAGATACGCAGTATTTT
CDR3: CASNLGLAGNTDTQYF
D: TRBD2
size: NA
J: TRBJ2-3
V: TRBV12-3/TRBV12-4

DNA: TGTGCCAGCAGCTTCAATCCGGACAGGGTAATTGAAAAACTGTTTTTT
CDR3: CASSFNPDRVIEKLFF
D: TRBD1
size: many
J: TRBJ1-4
V: TRBV7-9

DNA: TGTGCCAGCAGTCCCCCACACACCGGGGAGCTGTTTTTT
CDR3: CASSPPHTGELFF
D: NA
size: NA
J: TRBJ2-2
V: TRBV12-3/TRBV12-4

DNA: TGTGCCAGCTCCAAGGACAGGGGGGACACTGAAGCTTTCTTT
CDR3: CASSKDRGDTEAFF
D: TRBD1
size: many
J: TRBJ1-1
V: TRBV18